The clone carrying this T cell receptor beta chain was recorded at least ten times. Its antigen is currently unknown. This entry belongs to a study of T-cell reconstitution after alpha-beta-depleted transplantation in children. It was with unique molecular identifiers that the TCRbeta library was prepared. In TCRdb, the PCR reads were re-called with MiXCR into one record per CDR3 protein. The sample contains about 300,000 distinct CDR3 sequences, around 9.1% of which appear only once. Study findings and constraints: A year post-transplant, T-cell counts and diversity derived mostly from newly produced T cells. TCRbeta diversity was high at day 60 in some patients (a result of surviving recipient T cells and thymic progenitors). Expanded graft clones numbering several hundred reportedly gave rise to alpha-beta T cells about two months after transplant.

The germline CDR1 and CDR2 sequences are LNHDA and SQIVND (reference sequence). There are 15 residues in the CDR3. V was pared by 3 bases and J by 5 bases, with 16 bases between. The sample in question was PBMCs, obtained before TCRalphabeta/CD19-depleted stem cell transplant. The chain joins TRBV19 to TRBJ1-1; D is unresolved. The sequence came from a boy in the first two years of life with acute myeloid leukemia, due to receive a stem cell transplant. In DNA form, the CDR3 reads TGTGCCAGTAGTATGGGCTACAGAAGTGGAACTGAAGCTTTCTTT. Translation gives CASSMGYRSGTEAFF.